This T cell receptor beta chain was found in a study of identical twins. Findings and limits, study-wide: Findings depended on cross-sectional statistics rather than tracking the same donors.

Of note for this clonotype: The antigen is unknown.

TCRdb reprocessed the 5' RACE reads via MiXCR and lists one record per CDR3 protein. The profile covers some 500,000 distinct CDR3 sequences, with roughly an eighth appearing a single time and approximately 1% taken by the ten largest. From germline, CDR1 is ENHRY and CDR2 SYGVKD. The junction had 11 bases not matched to a gene; V was cut back by 4 bases and J by 4 bases. The CDR3 length is 16 residues. This sample was shared with a second study, whose subject was yellow fever vaccine responses in identical twins.

Material for sequencing was CD4+ T cells sorted from blood. This receptor was taken from a woman aged 18-29 years in good health. This chain connects TRBV10-3 to TRBJ2-3, with 7 bases fitting TRBD1. This CDR3 reads CAISGPDRVGADTQYF. CDR3 nucleotide sequence: TGTGCCATCAGTGGCCCCGACAGGGTGGGCGCAGATACGCAGTATTTT.